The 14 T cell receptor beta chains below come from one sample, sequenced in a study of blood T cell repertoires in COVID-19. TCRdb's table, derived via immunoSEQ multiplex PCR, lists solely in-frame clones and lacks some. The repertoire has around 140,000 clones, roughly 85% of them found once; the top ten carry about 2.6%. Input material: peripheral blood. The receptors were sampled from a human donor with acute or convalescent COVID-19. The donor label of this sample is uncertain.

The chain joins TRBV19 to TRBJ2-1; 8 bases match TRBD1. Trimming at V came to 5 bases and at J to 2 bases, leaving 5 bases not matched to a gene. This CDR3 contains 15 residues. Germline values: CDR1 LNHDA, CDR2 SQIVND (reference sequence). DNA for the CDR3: TGTGCCAGTAGTTTCGCGGGACAGGCCTACAATGAGCAGTTCTTC. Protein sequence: CASSFAGQAYNEQFF.

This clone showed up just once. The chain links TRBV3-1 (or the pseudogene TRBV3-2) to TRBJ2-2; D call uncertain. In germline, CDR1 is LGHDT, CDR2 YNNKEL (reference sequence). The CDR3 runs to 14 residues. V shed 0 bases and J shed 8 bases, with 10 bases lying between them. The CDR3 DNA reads TGTGCCAGCAGCCAAGATGTTCGTTCTGGGGAGCTGTTTTTT. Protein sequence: CASSQDVRSGELFF.

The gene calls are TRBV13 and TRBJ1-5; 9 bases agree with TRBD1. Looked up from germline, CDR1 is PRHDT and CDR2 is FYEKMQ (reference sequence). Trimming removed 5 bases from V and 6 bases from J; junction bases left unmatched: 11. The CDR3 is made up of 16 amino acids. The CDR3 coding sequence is TGTGCCAGCAGCAAAAGTACCGGGACAGGGCGTCAGCCCCAGCATTTT. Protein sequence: CASSKSTGTGRQPQHF.

The CDR3, as DNA: TGTGCCAGCAGCTCTCGGACTAGCGGGAGGGCCAATGAGCAGTTCTTC. Translation gives CASSSRTSGRANEQFF. The V and J genes are TRBV7-6 and TRBJ2-1; 15 bases line up with TRBD2. The V and J ends lost 4 bases and 6 bases, in that order; junction bases with no gene match: 4. Germline assignment: CDR1 SGHVS and CDR2 FNYEAQ. CDR3 length equals 16 residues.

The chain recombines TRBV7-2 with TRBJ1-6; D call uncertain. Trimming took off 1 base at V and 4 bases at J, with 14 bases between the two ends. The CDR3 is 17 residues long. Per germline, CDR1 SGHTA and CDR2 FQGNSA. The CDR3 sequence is CASSLDGRLPYNSPLHF. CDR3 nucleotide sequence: TGTGCCAGCAGCTTAGACGGCAGGCTGCCGTATAATTCACCCCTCCACTTT. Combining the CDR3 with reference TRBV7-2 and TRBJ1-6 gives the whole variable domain GAGVSQSPSNKVTEKGKDVELRCDPISGHTALYWYRQSLGQGLEFLIYFQGNSAPDKSGLPSDRFSAERTGGSVSTLTIQRTQQEDSAVYLCASSLDGRLPYNSPLHFGNGTRLTVT.

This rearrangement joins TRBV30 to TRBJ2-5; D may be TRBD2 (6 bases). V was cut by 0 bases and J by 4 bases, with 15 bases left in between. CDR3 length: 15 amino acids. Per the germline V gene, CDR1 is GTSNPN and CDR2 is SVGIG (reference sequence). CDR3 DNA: TGTGCCTGGAGTGTTCGGCGGAGGGGAGGAGAGACCCAGTACTTC. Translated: CAWSVRRRGGETQYF.

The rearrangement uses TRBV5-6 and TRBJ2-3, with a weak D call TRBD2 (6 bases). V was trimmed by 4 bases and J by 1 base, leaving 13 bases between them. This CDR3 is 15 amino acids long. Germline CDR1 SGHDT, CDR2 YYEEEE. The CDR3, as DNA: TGTGCCAGCAGCGCGGGGTTGAGGGGCACAGATACGCAGTATTTT. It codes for CASSAGLRGTDTQYF.

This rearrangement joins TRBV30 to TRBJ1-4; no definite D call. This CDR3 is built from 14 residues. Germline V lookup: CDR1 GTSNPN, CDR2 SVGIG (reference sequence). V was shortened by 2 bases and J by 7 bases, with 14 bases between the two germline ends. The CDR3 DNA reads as TGTGCCTGGAGTCCCGAGAGTTTTGTTGAAAAACTGTTTTTT. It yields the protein CAWSPESFVEKLFF.

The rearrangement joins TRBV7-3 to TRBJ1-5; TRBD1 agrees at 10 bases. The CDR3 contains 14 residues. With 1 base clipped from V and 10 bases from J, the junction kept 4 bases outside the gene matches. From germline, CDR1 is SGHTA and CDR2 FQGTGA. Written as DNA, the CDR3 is TGTGCCAGCAGCTTAAGCGGACAGGGGGAACCCCAGCATTTT. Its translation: CASSLSGQGEPQHF.

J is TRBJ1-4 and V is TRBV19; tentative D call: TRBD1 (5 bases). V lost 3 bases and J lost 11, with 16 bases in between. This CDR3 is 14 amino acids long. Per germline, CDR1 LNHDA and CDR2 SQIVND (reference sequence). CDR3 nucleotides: TGTGCCAGTAGTATGGGGCCAATCCGGCAGAAACTGTTTTTT. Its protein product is CASSMGPIRQKLFF.

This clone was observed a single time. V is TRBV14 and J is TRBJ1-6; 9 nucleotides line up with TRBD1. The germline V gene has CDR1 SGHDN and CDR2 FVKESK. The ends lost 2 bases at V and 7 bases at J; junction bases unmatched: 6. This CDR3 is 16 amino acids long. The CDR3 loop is CASSQRAGTGNSPLHF. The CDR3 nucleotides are TGTGCCAGCAGCCAACGCGCCGGGACAGGGAATTCACCCCTCCACTTT.

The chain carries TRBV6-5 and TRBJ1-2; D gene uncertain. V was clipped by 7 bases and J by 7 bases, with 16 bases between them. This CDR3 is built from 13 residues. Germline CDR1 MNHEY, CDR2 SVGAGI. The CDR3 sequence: CASTRRGGVGYTF. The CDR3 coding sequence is TGTGCCAGCACCAGACGCGGCGGGGTTGGCTACACCTTC.

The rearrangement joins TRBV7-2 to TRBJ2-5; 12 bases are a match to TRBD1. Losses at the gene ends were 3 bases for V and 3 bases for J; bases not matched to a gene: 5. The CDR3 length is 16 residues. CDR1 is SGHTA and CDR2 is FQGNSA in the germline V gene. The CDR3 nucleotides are TGTGCCAGCAGCTTGGGACAGGGGGCGTCCAAAGAGACCCAGTACTTC. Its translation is CASSLGQGASKETQYF.

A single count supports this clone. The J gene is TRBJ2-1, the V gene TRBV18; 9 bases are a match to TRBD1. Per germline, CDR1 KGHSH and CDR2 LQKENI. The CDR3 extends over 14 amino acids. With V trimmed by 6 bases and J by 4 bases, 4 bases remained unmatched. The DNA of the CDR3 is TGTGCCAGCTCCCGGGACAGGGTATACAATGAGCAGTTCTTC. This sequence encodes CASSRDRVYNEQFF. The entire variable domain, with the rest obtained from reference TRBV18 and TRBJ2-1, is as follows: NAGVMQNPRHLVRRRGQEARLRCSPMKGHSHVYWYRQLPEEGLKFMVYLQKENIIDESGMPKERFSAEFPKEGPSILRIQQVVRGDSAAYFCASSRDRVYNEQFFGPGTRLTVL.